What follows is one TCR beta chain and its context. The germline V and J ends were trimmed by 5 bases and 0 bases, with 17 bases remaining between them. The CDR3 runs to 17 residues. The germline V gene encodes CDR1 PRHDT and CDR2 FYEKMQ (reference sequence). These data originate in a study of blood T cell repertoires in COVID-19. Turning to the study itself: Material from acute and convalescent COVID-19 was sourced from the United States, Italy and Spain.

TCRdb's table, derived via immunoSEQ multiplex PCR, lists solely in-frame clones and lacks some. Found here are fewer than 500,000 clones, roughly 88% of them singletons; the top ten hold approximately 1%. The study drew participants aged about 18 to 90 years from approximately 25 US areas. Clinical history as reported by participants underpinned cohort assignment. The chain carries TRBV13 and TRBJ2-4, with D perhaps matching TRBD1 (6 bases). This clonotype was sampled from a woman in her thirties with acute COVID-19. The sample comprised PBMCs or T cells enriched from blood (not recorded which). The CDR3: CASSPPDRTLAKNIQYF. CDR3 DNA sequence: TGTGCCAGCAGCCCCCCGGACAGAACCTTAGCCAAAAACATTCAGTACTTC.